This TCR beta chain originates from a study of identical twins. TCRdb reprocessed the 5' RACE reads via MiXCR and lists one record per CDR3 protein. The sample gives over 550,000 distinct CDR3 sequences, just over 7% of which show up once; around 1.6% is in the top ten. Only healthy Caucasians were enrolled as donors. Per the germline V gene, CDR1 is LGHDT and CDR2 is YNNKEL (reference sequence). V shed 0 bases and J 3 bases; nucleotides not matched to a gene: 7. This CDR3 has 18 amino acids. This sample also belongs to another study, concerning yellow fever vaccine responses in identical twins.

V gene TRBV3-1 combines with J gene TRBJ2-3; TRBD2 matches at 12 bases. Sequenced input: PBMCs. This TCR was recovered from a woman aged 18-29 years in good health. The DNA of the CDR3 is TGTGCCAGCAGCCAAGAAACGACTAGCGGGGGTCTGACAGATACGCAGTATTTT. Translating it yields CASSQETTSGGLTDTQYF.